These 19 T cell receptor beta chains were sequenced from one sample in a study of blood T cell repertoires in COVID-19. Generated by immunoSEQ multiplex PCR, the TCRdb table keeps only in-frame clones and is missing some. The sample shows 150,000 or so clones, approximately 86% of them seen only once. Sequencing was carried out using peripheral blood. The receptors stem from a man aged 55 to 69 with COVID-19, enrolled during active disease.

This clone was detected a few times. The gene calls are TRBV19 and TRBJ1-1, with D tentatively TRBD1 (6 bases). The CDR3 is 13 residues long. V was cut by 3 bases and J by 4 bases, with 9 bases left in between. Germline V gene lookup returns CDR1 LNHDA and CDR2 SQIVND (reference sequence). The CDR3 DNA sequence: TGTGCCAGTAGTATGGTAGGGGGCACTGAAGCTTTCTTT. Amino acid sequence: CASSMVGGTEAFF.

The V and J genes are TRBV30 and TRBJ1-2; D perhaps matches TRBD1 (6 bases). Looked up from germline, CDR1 is GTSNPN and CDR2 is SVGIG (reference sequence). The CDR3 runs to 15 residues. Between the trimmed V and J ends, which lost 2 bases and 0 bases, there was a span of 13 bases. Here the CDR3 DNA reads TGTGCCTGGAGTTCTACAGGGCACTCTAACTATGGCTACACCTTC. It codes for CAWSSTGHSNYGYTF.

This sequence joins TRBV24-1 and TRBJ1-1, with 8 positions matching TRBD1. This CDR3 is built from 13 residues. From germline, CDR1 is KGHDR and CDR2 SFDVKD. Trimming took 9 bases from V and 1 from J; bases not matched to a gene: 3. The CDR3 here is CATDQGANTEAFF. In DNA, the CDR3 is TGTGCCACCGATCAGGGGGCGAACACTGAAGCTTTCTTT.

This clone was detected only once. The V and J genes are TRBV29-1 and TRBJ2-7; 7 nucleotides agree with TRBD2. The CDR3 runs to 14 residues. V was clipped by 3 bases and J by 5 bases; unmatched bases: 10. In germline, CDR1 is SQVTM, CDR2 ANQGSEA. The CDR3 here is CSVEDGRKGDEQYF. CDR3 coding DNA: TGCAGCGTTGAGGACGGGAGGAAGGGCGACGAGCAGTACTTC.

The V and J genes are TRBV10-3 and TRBJ1-1, with D possibly being TRBD1 (6 bases). This CDR3 spans 15 amino acids. The germline V gene encodes CDR1 ENHRY and CDR2 SYGVKD. V lost 0 bases, J lost 4 bases, and 12 bases lay in between. This CDR3 is CAISESTTGSTEAFF. In nucleotides, the CDR3 is TGTGCCATCAGTGAGTCGACGACAGGTTCCACTGAAGCTTTCTTT.

Remarks on this clone: Germline and junction disagree at one end, which may indicate a read error. The J gene is TRBJ1-2, the V gene TRBV19; D gene uncertain. Germline CDR1 and CDR2: LNHDA and SQIVND (reference sequence). The CDR3 totals 14 residues. The CDR3 nucleotides read TGTTCCAGCGGAAAGGGTGGAGGTGTGTATGGCTACACCTTC. Translated: CSSGKGGGVYGYTF.

The chain is built from TRBV18 and TRBJ1-2, with D uncertain. Germline V gives CDR1 KGHSH, CDR2 LQKENI. CDR3 length: 13 amino acids. V was shortened by 1 base and J by 3 bases, with 6 bases between the two germline ends. As DNA, the CDR3 is TGTGCCAGCTCACCACAGGAGGACTATGGCTACACCTTC. Translated: CASSPQEDYGYTF.

The chain uses TRBV28 and TRBJ1-3; 8 positions match TRBD1. V dropped 3 bases and J dropped 0; count of bases not matched to a gene: 1. The germline gives CDR1 MDHEN, CDR2 SYDVKM. The CDR3 extends over 15 amino acids. The CDR3 DNA reads as TGTGCCAGCAGTTTCAGGGGGCCCTCTGGAAACACCATATATTTT. Amino acids: CASSFRGPSGNTIYF.

The chain uses TRBV5-5 and TRBJ2-2, with a tentative D call TRBD1 (6 bases). V shed 1 base and J shed 1 base, with 8 bases lying between them. There are 15 residues in the CDR3. Germline loops: CDR1 SGHKS, CDR2 YYEKEE (reference sequence). The CDR3 reads CASSLLQGNTGELFF. In DNA form, the CDR3 reads TGTGCCAGCAGCTTGTTACAGGGGAACACCGGGGAGCTGTTTTTT. The full variable domain, with the rest looked up from reference TRBV5-5 and TRBJ2-2, is DAGVTQSPTHLIKTRGQQVTLRCSPISGHKSVSWYQQVLGQGPQFIFQYYEKEERGRGNFPDRFSARQFPNYSSELNVNALLLGDSALYLCASSLLQGNTGELFFGEGSRLTVL.

The chain has TRBV7-8 and TRBJ1-3; D remains ambiguous. This CDR3 comprises 15 residues. Germline CDR1 SGHVS, CDR2 FQNEAQ. Trimming left V 5 bases short and J 4 bases short, with 15 bases between. The DNA for the CDR3 is TGTGCCAGCAGCCGAGCGTCGGGGTACGGAAACACCATATATTTT. Its protein product is CASSRASGYGNTIYF.

The V call is TRBV2, the J call TRBJ1-3; D gene ambiguous. Germline V gene sequence: CDR1 SNHLY, CDR2 FYNNEI. The CDR3 runs to 16 residues. Trimming cost V 6 bases and J 0 bases, with 15 bases left between them. The CDR3 spells CASRLRGSDSGNTIYF. CDR3 in DNA: TGTGCCAGCAGATTACGAGGGAGCGACTCTGGAAACACCATATATTTT.

V is TRBV7-9 and J is TRBJ2-2; maybe TRBD1 (7 bases). The CDR3 sequence is 17 residues long. Trimming took off 5 bases at V and 4 bases at J, with 20 bases between the two ends. Germline values: CDR1 SEHNR, CDR2 FQNEAQ (reference sequence). Here the CDR3 DNA reads TGTGCCAGCAGCCGGGACAGTAGACAGGGACTCACCGGGGAGCTGTTTTTT. It codes for CASSRDSRQGLTGELFF.

The chain couples TRBV7-6 to TRBJ1-1; D may be TRBD1 (6 bases). Trimming removed 4 bases from V and 2 bases from J, with 14 bases in between. This CDR3 contains 15 residues. CDR1 is SGHVS, CDR2 FNYEAQ, per germline. The CDR3 region is CASSSQGLLNTEAFF. The CDR3 bases are TGTGCCAGCAGCTCACAGGGATTGTTAAACACTGAAGCTTTCTTT.

This sequence joins TRBV15 and TRBJ1-5; tentatively, D is TRBD1 (6 bases). V was cut by 0 bases and J by 4 bases, with 10 bases left in between. The CDR3 consists of 15 residues. Germline CDR1 and CDR2: LNHNV and YYDKDF (reference sequence). CDR3: CATSRDIGQNQPQHF. CDR3 bases: TGTGCCACCAGCAGAGATATAGGACAGAATCAGCCCCAGCATTTT.

The rearrangement joins TRBV24-1 to TRBJ1-4; 7 nucleotides agree with TRBD1. The V gene's germline CDR1 is KGHDR and CDR2 SFDVKD. V lost 2 bases and J lost 7; bases outside the gene matches: 3. The CDR3 is 14 residues long. The CDR3 DNA reads TGTGCCACCAGTGATTCAGGGGGTGGTGAAAAACTGTTTTTT. Protein: CATSDSGGGEKLFF.

J is TRBJ2-7 and V is TRBV7-3; a weak D match, TRBD1 (6 bases). The CDR3 has 16 residues. V was trimmed by 5 bases and J by 0 bases, leaving 17 bases between them. CDR1 is SGHTA, CDR2 FQGTGA, per germline. DNA of the CDR3: TGTGCCAGCAGCGAAGACCTCCGGGACATCTCCTACGAGCAGTACTTC. Translation gives CASSEDLRDISYEQYF.

J is TRBJ1-5 and V is TRBV6-2 or TRBV6-3; D is ambiguous. The CDR3 extends over 14 amino acids. The germline V gene has CDR1 MNHEY and CDR2 SVGEGT. Trimming took 2 bases from V and 3 from J, leaving 8 bases between them. This CDR3 reads CASSYHDYNQPQHF. DNA for the CDR3: TGTGCCAGCAGTTACCACGACTACAATCAGCCCCAGCATTTT.

The V call is TRBV7-3, the J call TRBJ2-1, with TRBD1 matching over 12 bases. Germline V CDR1 and CDR2: SGHTA, FQGTGA. V dropped 5 bases and J dropped 8; count of bases not matched to a gene: 7. The CDR3 extends over 15 amino acids. DNA of the CDR3: TGTGCCAGCAGCAAGGGACAGGGGGCGAACTATGAGCAGTTCTTC. Translated, it gives CASSKGQGANYEQFF.

The rearrangement links TRBV30 to TRBJ1-1, with a tentative D call TRBD1 (5 bases). The V gene lost 4 bases and the J gene lost 5 bases, with 8 bases spanning the gap. CDR3 length: 11 residues. CDR1 is GTSNPN and CDR2 is SVGIG in the germline V gene (reference sequence). CDR3 loop: CAWIGGTEAFF. CDR3 coding DNA: TGTGCCTGGATCGGGGGGACTGAAGCTTTCTTT.